This T cell receptor beta chain was observed in a study of Graves' ophthalmopathy and Graves' hyperthyroidism listed by TCRdb under 2018. Regarding the study in general: Peripheral blood was collected before any treatment was given, at the time of initial diagnosis. Following sampling, methimazole starting at 30 mg daily was administered to hyperthyroidism patients, and high-dose intravenous methylprednisolone was administered to ophthalmopathy patients. In a handful of hyperthyroidism patients, the T-cell repertoire of thyroid tissue was compared with the T-cell repertoire of blood. For independent validation, a separate cohort was made up of approximately 18 hyperthyroidism patients plus 17 patients who later progressed from hyperthyroidism to ophthalmopathy. In total, 135 blood samples were TCR-sequenced: 40 to 45 ophthalmopathy, around 75 hyperthyroidism and 17 hyperthyroidism-to-ophthalmopathy patients. The study used TCR beta repertoire signatures to distinguish Graves' ophthalmopathy from Graves' hyperthyroidism and to predict progression to ophthalmopathy. To explore V-J signatures distinguishing ophthalmopathy from hyperthyroidism, a discovery set of about a hundred patients (around 42 ophthalmopathy, over 55 stable hyperthyroidism) was enrolled.

Points the paper makes about the study in general: Most expanded thyroid clonotypes with a frequency above 0.001 also appeared in blood, which suggests that blood repertoires may reflect the immune response in the thyroid. The 13-signature model separated ophthalmopathy from stable hyperthyroidism with roughly 89% sensitivity and around 84% specificity in cross-validation, and 80%/75% in the test set. Sample size was not predetermined statistically, and investigators were not blinded to group allocation. In validation, the model predicted ophthalmopathy progression with 55% to 71% sensitivity and 72.22% specificity; roughly 11 predicted patients were CT-confirmed with GO in a median of approximately six months.

This clonotype was counted between two and nine times. What antigen it recognizes has not been identified. No much larger clone is present one base from it, and per-base qualities are unavailable. Deletion took 1 base off V and 8 bases off J, with a span of 8 bases between the germline ends. The CDR3 runs 11 amino acids, cysteine and phenylalanine included. Just CDR3 DNA is preserved here, 33 bases in frame from base 1. According to the germline V gene (reference sequence), CDR1 reads DFQATT and CDR2 reads SNEGSKA. For repertoire sequencing, the TCR beta CDR3 regions were amplified from RNA transcripts. The first round was an RT-PCR using HTBI primers with the Qiagen OneStep RT-PCR kit, and this first round was followed by a second-round multiplex PCR, then size selection and purification. Libraries were sequenced paired-end with 100 bp reads on an Illumina HiSeq2000. Processing in the source paper ran as follows. SOAPnuke was used to process the reads, removing any read that contained adapters or uncalled bases, had a mean Phred below 15, or lacked an exact match to the constant primer or identifier. COPE v1.2.5 was used to merge high-quality paired reads. Each unique nucleotide sequence was treated as a clonotype, and MiTCR v1.1 was used to align the clonotypes to the IMGT TRB V, D and J references. The analysis was limited to V-J combinations with a frequency above 0.0001, which together covered around 99% of the repertoires. For each V-J combination, a TCR clonal expansion and chaos score was defined as the ratio of F50 clonal expansion to chaos observed in the TCRdist matrix. Welch's t-statistics and random forest were used to reduce the features to approximately 13 V-J combinations, which were then used as input to a naive Bayes classifier. The Morisita-Horn index was used to measure how similar the thyroid and blood repertoires were. The raw public reads went through TCRdb reprocessing: fastp at Q25, MiXCR clone calling, in-frame beta chains kept. Each CDR3 protein appears once, grouped with its most common genes and DNA. V and J calls and clone size were set by TCRdb, not the authors. The table for this sample lists fewer than 70,000 distinct CDR3 sequences; about half of them were counted only once. In total, the top ten clones hold over 3.5% of the sample.

The ophthalmopathy patients had moderately to severely active disease, with a Clinical Activity Score of 3 or higher, a NOSPECS grade of 4 or higher, and a disease duration of less than 3 months. Anyone with other autoimmune diseases, uncontrolled infections, pregnancy or lactation was excluded from the study. Diagnosis was based on clinical symptoms, serum thyroxine, TRAb, thyroid ultrasound and orbital computed tomography. PBMCs were isolated from about 10 ml of fresh peripheral blood by Ficoll-Paque density gradient centrifugation. Trizol reagent was used to extract the total RNA, and its quality was then checked on an Agilent 2100 Bioanalyzer.

The sequenced material came from peripheral blood. This receptor was identified in an adult woman with Graves' ophthalmopathy. Recombination connected TRBV20-1 to TRBJ2-5; too little of a D gene remains to name it. The CDR3 sequence is CSARGPITQYF. The DNA reads as follows: TGCAGTGCTAGAGGTCCCATCACCCAGTACTTC.